The 31 T cell receptor beta chains in this list originate from one sample, sequenced in a study of blood T cells in healthy people across ages (dated by TCRdb to about 2015). Library prep was done by 5' RACE. Data came from an Illumina HiSeq 2500. A second roughly 6 to 12 cycle PCR used a sample-barcoded 5' primer and a J-beta primer mix. TCRdb reprocessing: public reads trimmed at Q25 with fastp, clones called with MiXCR, in-frame beta chains kept. Records with the same CDR3 protein are collapsed into one entry carrying the most frequent genes and DNA. This sample comprises about 780,000 distinct CDR3 sequences, around half of them detected only once. In total, the top ten clones hold about a sixth of the sample. Sequenced input: blood. These receptors all come from a man older than 75 in good health.

On this clonotype: At one end, the junction sequence differs from germline, possibly due to a read error. The chain has TRBV12-3 or TRBV12-4 and TRBJ2-3, with a tentative D call TRBD2 (5 bases). The CDR3 is made up of 14 amino acids. The CDR3 coding sequence is TGTGCCAGCAGTTTGAGGGTGAGAGCAGATACGGAGTATTTT. Residues: CASSLRVRADTEYF.

This clonotype was detected a few times. The chain combines TRBV20-1 with TRBJ1-5; 7 bases map to TRBD1. Germline V gene lookup returns CDR1 DFQATT and CDR2 SNEGSKA (reference sequence). Unmatched junction bases numbered 0, after V lost 2 bases and J lost 5 bases. There are 12 residues in the CDR3. CDR3 coding DNA: TGCAGTGCTAGACAGGGGGATCAGCCCCAGCATTTT. Protein: CSARQGDQPQHF.

There are a few counts of this clonotype. The chain recombines TRBV27 with TRBJ2-1; either TRBD1 or TRBD2 may supply D (7 bases each). The CDR3 contains 13 residues. V was cut by 2 bases and J by 7 bases, with 9 bases left in between. CDR1 and CDR2 from the germline V gene are MNHEY and SMNVEV (reference sequence). The CDR3 sequence: CASSLQGGNEQFF. CDR3 sequence (DNA): TGTGCCAGCAGTTTACAGGGGGGGAATGAGCAGTTCTTC.

This clonotype was picked up a small number of times. The CDR3 spells CASSLGGGRATEAFF. For the CDR3, the DNA is TGTGCCAGCAGCTTAGGAGGGGGACGGGCCACTGAAGCTTTCTTT. V is TRBV7-2 and J is TRBJ1-1, with D tentatively TRBD1 (6 bases). The ends were cut back, 1 base at V and 4 bases at J, with 13 bases in the middle. The CDR3 contains 15 residues. Germline V gene lookup returns CDR1 SGHTA and CDR2 FQGNSA.

This clonotype was seen more than once but under ten times. The CDR3 sequence: CASSLASGPFNEQFF. The CDR3 region has the DNA TGTGCCAGCAGCTTAGCGAGCGGCCCATTCAATGAGCAGTTCTTC. The chain combines TRBV11-2 with TRBJ2-1; a weak D match, TRBD2 (5 bases). Looked up from germline, CDR1 is SGHAT and CDR2 is FQNNGV. The CDR3 is 15 residues long. V lost 1 base and J lost 6, with 13 bases in between.

This chain links TRBV6-2 or TRBV6-3 with TRBJ2-5, with 9 positions matching TRBD2. The junction had 7 bases not matched to a gene; V was cut back by 8 bases and J by 0 bases. The length of the CDR3 is 15 residues. CDR1 and CDR2 (germline): MNHEY, SVGEGT. The CDR3: CASVLAGSYQETQYF. Here the CDR3 DNA reads TGTGCCAGCGTGCTAGCGGGGTCGTACCAAGAGACCCAGTACTTC.

The rearrangement uses TRBV11-2 and TRBJ2-3, with 7 nucleotides matching TRBD2. V lost 0 bases to trimming and J lost 6 bases; unmatched junction nucleotides: 6. Germline CDR1 SGHAT, CDR2 FQNNGV. The CDR3 loop spans 15 amino acids. CDR3 nucleotides: TGTGCCAGCAGCTTAGATGGTAGCGGGTGGGATACGCAGTATTTT. Translated: CASSLDGSGWDTQYF. Full variable domain (outside the CDR3, taken from reference TRBV11-2 and TRBJ2-3): EAGVAQSPRYKIIEKRQSVAFWCNPISGHATLYWYQQILGQGPKLLIQFQNNGVVDDSQLPKDRFSAERLKGVDSTLKIQPAKLEDSAVYLCASSLDGSGWDTQYFGPGTRLTVL.

This clonotype was picked up a small number of times. The chain recombines TRBV9 with TRBJ1-1; a possible D gene is TRBD1 (5 bases). Germline values: CDR1 SGDLS, CDR2 YYNGEE. V gave up 0 bases and J gave up 5 bases, with 11 bases separating them. This CDR3 contains 14 residues. The CDR3 here is CASSVGWGVTEAFF. The CDR3 DNA reads TGTGCCAGCAGCGTAGGATGGGGGGTGACTGAAGCTTTCTTT.

The V and J genes are TRBV12-3 or TRBV12-4 and TRBJ2-1; D is perhaps TRBD2 (6 bases). The DNA end is more similar to TRBJ2-7, so the J call may be wrong. This CDR3 is built from 13 residues. CDR3 loop: CASSAGGNNEQYF. The CDR3, as DNA: TGTGCCAGCAGTGCCGGCGGGAACAATGAGCAGTACTTC.

Ten or more counts support this clonotype. This chain links TRBV27 with TRBJ1-5, with 9 bases identical to TRBD1. The V gene end was trimmed by 5 bases and the J gene end by 2 bases; junction bases not matched to a gene: 7. The CDR3 covers 16 residues. CDR1 and CDR2 (germline): MNHEY, SMNVEV (reference sequence). CDR3 sequence reads: CASSPRTGAGNQPQHF. For the CDR3, the DNA is TGTGCCAGCAGTCCCCGGACAGGGGCCGGCAATCAGCCCCAGCATTTT.

The genes are TRBV19 and TRBJ2-1, with TRBD2 identical over 7 bases. V lost 4 bases, J lost 1 base, and 4 bases stayed unmatched. This CDR3 contains 15 residues. CDR1 and CDR2 (germline): LNHDA, SQIVND (reference sequence). Here the CDR3 DNA reads TGTGCCAGTAGTAGTAACGGGGGGTCCTACAATGAGCAGTTCTTC. Its protein is CASSSNGGSYNEQFF.

The chain couples TRBV6-5 to TRBJ2-7; 7 bases agree with TRBD2. Germline CDR1 reads MNHEY; CDR2 reads SVGAGI. The junction had 10 bases not matched to a gene; V was cut back by 6 bases and J by 5 bases. CDR3 length equals 14 residues. The DNA of the CDR3 is TGTGCCAGCAGCGGAGGCGGGAGTCCCCACGAGCAGTACTTC. As protein: CASSGGGSPHEQYF.

The V and J genes are TRBV7-9 and TRBJ1-2, with 10 bases aligning to TRBD1. Per germline, CDR1 SEHNR and CDR2 FQNEAQ (reference sequence). This CDR3 is built from 12 residues. This CDR3 is CGAGQGMDGYTF. The CDR3 DNA follows: TGTGGTGCGGGACAGGGGATGGATGGCTACACCTTC.

This chain links TRBV2 with TRBJ2-1; the match to TRBD2 covers 11 bases. Per the germline V gene, CDR1 is SNHLY and CDR2 is FYNNEI. The V segment lost 6 bases and the J segment 6 bases; nucleotides outside the gene matches: 4. This CDR3 comprises 14 residues. The CDR3 here is CASRTGLAANEQFF. CDR3 DNA: TGTGCCAGCAGAACGGGACTAGCGGCCAATGAGCAGTTCTTC.

About this clonotype itself: Sequence at one end of the junction differs from germline and may be a read error. The rearrangement joins TRBV7-2 to TRBJ2-1; perhaps TRBD1 as D (5 bases). From germline, CDR1 is SGHTA and CDR2 FQGNSA. This CDR3 region has 14 residues. CDR3 sequence: CASSPQGNSYEQFF. CDR3 nucleotides: TGTGCCAGCAGCCCTCAGGGAAATAGCTACGAGCAGTTTTTC.

V and J are TRBV7-8 and TRBJ2-2, with 10 nucleotides matching TRBD2. The CDR3 consists of 16 residues. V shed 5 bases and J 6 bases; nucleotides not matched to a gene: 9. From germline, CDR1 is SGHVS and CDR2 FQNEAQ. The CDR3 here is CASSPGLAVVPGELFF. DNA for the CDR3: TGTGCCAGCAGCCCAGGACTAGCGGTGGTCCCCGGGGAGCTGTTTTTT.

This clonotype was observed a few times. The V call is TRBV2, the J call TRBJ2-7; D is ambiguous. V gave up 6 bases and J gave up 4 bases, with 4 bases separating them. The germline V gene has CDR1 SNHLY and CDR2 FYNNEI. The CDR3 spans 10 residues. The CDR3 loop reads CASRSYEQYF. CDR3 in DNA: TGTGCCAGCAGGTCGTACGAGCAGTACTTC.

J is TRBJ2-5 and V is TRBV29-1, with TRBD1 as a possible D gene (6 bases). Germline V CDR1 and CDR2: SQVTM, ANQGSEA. Trimming cost V 4 bases and J 5 bases, with 11 bases left between them. The CDR3 loop spans 12 amino acids. The CDR3 DNA reads TGCAGCGTTGTGCAGGGGACGGAGACCCAGTACTTC. It encodes CSVVQGTETQYF. The whole variable domain, filled in from reference TRBV29-1 and TRBJ2-5, reads SAVISQKPSRDICQRGTSLTIQCQVDSQVTMMFWYRQQPGQSLTLIATANQGSEATYESGFVIDKFPISRPNLTFSTLTVSNMSPEDSSIYLCSVVQGTETQYFGPGTRLLVL.

This clonotype was seen a few times. The chain couples TRBV30 to TRBJ2-3; the match to TRBD2 covers 13 bases. Germline trimming cut 2 bases from V and 6 bases from J; bases unmatched to any gene: 11. There are 17 residues in the CDR3. Germline V gene sequence: CDR1 GTSNPN, CDR2 SVGIG (reference sequence). The CDR3 protein is CAWSLNPGLAGADTQYF. The DNA for the CDR3 is TGTGCCTGGAGTTTAAACCCCGGACTAGCGGGAGCCGATACGCAGTATTTT.

This clonotype was recorded once. The junction shows a germline mismatch at one end, possibly a read error. The chain is built from TRBV6-6 and TRBJ2-5; D possibly matches TRBD1 or TRBD2 (6 bases each). The CDR3 extends over 16 amino acids. Germline V gives CDR1 MNHNY, CDR2 SVGAGI (reference sequence). CDR3 coding DNA: TGTGCCAGCACGTACAGGGATCTTCTCTCGGGAGAGGCCCAGTACTTC. Protein product: CASTYRDLLSGEAQYF.

The V and J genes are TRBV7-8 and TRBJ1-2; D is possibly TRBD1 (6 bases). Deletions cut 1 base from V and 1 base from J, with 10 bases between. CDR3 length: 15 residues. The germline V gene has CDR1 SGHVS and CDR2 FQNEAQ. The CDR3 bases are TGTGCCAGCAGCTTAGAACAGGGCTTTAACTATGGCTACACCTTC. Translating it yields CASSLEQGFNYGYTF.

This clonotype has a handful of counts. The chain joins TRBV11-2 to TRBJ2-1; TRBD2 agrees at 9 bases. The length of the CDR3 is 15 residues. V shed 4 bases, J shed 4 bases, and the junction held 5 bases outside the gene matches. Germline-derived CDR1 and CDR2 are SGHAT and FQNNGV. CDR3 DNA: TGTGCCAGCAGCTCGGGACTAGCCGAGTACAATGAGCAGTTCTTC. Its protein product is CASSSGLAEYNEQFF.

The chain uses TRBV2 and TRBJ1-1; D remains unclear. The CDR3 extends over 13 amino acids. Germline V CDR1 and CDR2: SNHLY, FYNNEI. V was trimmed by 6 bases and J by 2 bases, leaving 10 bases between them. The CDR3 loop is CASRVRSNTEAFF. CDR3 nucleotide sequence: TGTGCCAGCAGGGTTCGGTCAAACACTGAAGCTTTCTTT.

V gene TRBV5-1 combines with J gene TRBJ2-5, with D maybe TRBD1 (6 bases). The V gene lost 3 bases and the J gene lost 4 bases, with 13 bases spanning the gap. There are 14 residues in the CDR3. Germline-derived CDR1 and CDR2 are SGHRS and YFSETQ. CDR3 sequence: CASSSVGTRETQYF. The CDR3 DNA reads TGCGCCAGCAGCTCCGTGGGGACACGAGAGACCCAGTACTTC. The variable domain in full, with the rest retrieved from reference TRBV5-1 and TRBJ2-5, is KAGVTQTPRYLIKTRGQQVTLSCSPISGHRSVSWYQQTPGQGLQFLFEYFSETQRNKGNFPGRFSGRQFSNSRSEMNVSTLELGDSALYLCASSSVGTRETQYFGPGTRLLVL.

The chain's CDR3 is CASSLTSGSYQETQYF. CDR3 sequence (DNA): TGCGCCAGCAGCTTGACTAGCGGGTCGTACCAAGAGACCCAGTACTTC. The chain joins TRBV5-1 to TRBJ2-5, with 9 bases lining up with TRBD2. Germline loops: CDR1 SGHRS, CDR2 YFSETQ. The J segment lost 0 bases and the V segment lost 1 base, leaving 4 bases of the junction unmatched. The CDR3 runs 16 residues.

The sample holds many counts of this clonotype. Sequence at one end of the junction differs from germline and may be a read error. The V call is TRBV5-1, the J call TRBJ2-5; maybe TRBD1 (6 bases). In germline, CDR1 is SGHRS, CDR2 YFSETQ. The CDR3 length is 13 residues. DNA for the CDR3: TGTGCCAGCAGCTTTCAGGGGCAAGAGACCCAGTACTTC. It is translated as CASSFQGQETQYF.

The J gene is TRBJ2-7, the V gene TRBV6-5, with D perhaps matching TRBD1 (6 bases). Trimming cost V 6 bases and J 1 base, with 10 bases left between them. The CDR3 covers 13 residues. The germline CDR1 and CDR2 sequences are MNHEY and SVGAGI. The CDR3 loop is CASRRTASYEQYF. The CDR3 nucleotides read TGTGCCAGCAGGAGGACAGCTTCCTACGAGCAGTACTTC.

J is TRBJ1-1 and V is TRBV5-1, with 7 bases aligning to TRBD1. This CDR3 region has 16 residues. Per germline, CDR1 SGHRS and CDR2 YFSETQ. V shed 4 bases and J 5 bases; nucleotides not matched to a gene: 14. DNA for the CDR3: TGCGCCAGCAGCCCCGAGCCCGACAGGGTAGGGACTGAAGCTTTCTTT. This translates into CASSPEPDRVGTEAFF.

The V gene is TRBV5-1, the J gene TRBJ2-5; no reliable D call. The tail of the sequence fits TRBJ2-7 better, so the J call may be wrong. CDR1 SGHRS and CDR2 YFSETQ come from the germline V gene. The CDR3 spans 14 residues. CDR3 amino acids: CASSLASPTYEQYF. In DNA form, the CDR3 reads TGCGCCAGCAGCTTGGCGTCCCCAACCTACGAGCAGTACTTC.

This chain connects TRBV20-1 to TRBJ2-3, with 7 bases lining up with TRBD1. Germline CDR1 DFQATT, CDR2 SNEGSKA (reference sequence). The CDR3 extends over 15 amino acids. The ends lost 3 bases at V and 0 bases at J; junction bases unmatched: 6. The CDR3 DNA is TGCAGTGCTAGGGGGGACAGAGCTAGCACAGATACGCAGTATTTT. Residues: CSARGDRASTDTQYF.

This rearrangement joins TRBV29-1 to TRBJ1-6; 7 nucleotides match TRBD1. The CDR3 totals 13 residues. Germline loops: CDR1 SQVTM, CDR2 ANQGSEA. Trimming cost V 4 bases and J 5 bases; bases outside gene matches: 2. CDR3: CSVGQGNNSPLHF. CDR3 DNA sequence: TGCAGCGTTGGACAGGGTAATAATTCACCCCTCCACTTT. Full variable domain (outside the CDR3, taken from reference TRBV29-1 and TRBJ1-6): SAVISQKPSRDICQRGTSLTIQCQVDSQVTMMFWYRQQPGQSLTLIATANQGSEATYESGFVIDKFPISRPNLTFSTLTVSNMSPEDSSIYLCSVGQGNNSPLHFGNGTRLTVT.